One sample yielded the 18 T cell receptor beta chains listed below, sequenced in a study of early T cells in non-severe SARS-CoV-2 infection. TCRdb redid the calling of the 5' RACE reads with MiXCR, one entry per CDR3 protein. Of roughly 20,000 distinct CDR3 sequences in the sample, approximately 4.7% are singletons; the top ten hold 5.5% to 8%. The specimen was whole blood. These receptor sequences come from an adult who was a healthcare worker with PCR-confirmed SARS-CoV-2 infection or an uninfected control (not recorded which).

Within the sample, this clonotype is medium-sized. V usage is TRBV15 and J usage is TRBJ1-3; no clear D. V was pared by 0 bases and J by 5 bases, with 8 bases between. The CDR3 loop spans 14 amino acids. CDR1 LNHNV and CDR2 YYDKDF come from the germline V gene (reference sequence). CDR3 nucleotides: TGTGCCACCAGCAGAGATAGAGGGAGAAACACCATATATTTT. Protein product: CATSRDRGRNTIYF.

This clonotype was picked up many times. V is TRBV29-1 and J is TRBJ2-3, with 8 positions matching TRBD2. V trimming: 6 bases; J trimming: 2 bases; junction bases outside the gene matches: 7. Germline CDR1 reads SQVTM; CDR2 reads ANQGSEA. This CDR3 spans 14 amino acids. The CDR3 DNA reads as TGCAGCGTGGCGGGAGGTCGAGTCACAGATACGCAGTATTTT. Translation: CSVAGGRVTDTQYF.

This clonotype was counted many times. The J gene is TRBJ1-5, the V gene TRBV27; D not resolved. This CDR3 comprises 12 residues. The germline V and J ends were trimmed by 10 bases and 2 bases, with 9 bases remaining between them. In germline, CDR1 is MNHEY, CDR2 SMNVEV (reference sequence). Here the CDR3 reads CAKETGNQPQHF. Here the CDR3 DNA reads TGTGCCAAGGAAACGGGCAATCAGCCCCAGCATTTT.

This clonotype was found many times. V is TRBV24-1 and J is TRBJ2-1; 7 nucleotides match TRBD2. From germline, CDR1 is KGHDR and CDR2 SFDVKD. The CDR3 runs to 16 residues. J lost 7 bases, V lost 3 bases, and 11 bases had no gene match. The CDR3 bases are TGTGCCACCAGTGATCTTCTACGGGGTAGCGGGAATGAGCAGTTCTTC. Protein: CATSDLLRGSGNEQFF.

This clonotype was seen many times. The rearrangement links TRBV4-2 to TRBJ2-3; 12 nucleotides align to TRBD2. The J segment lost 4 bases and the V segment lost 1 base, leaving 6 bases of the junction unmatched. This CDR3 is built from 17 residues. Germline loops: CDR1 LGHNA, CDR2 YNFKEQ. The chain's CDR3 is CASSQVSSGRAADTQYF. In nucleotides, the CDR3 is TGTGCCAGCAGCCAAGTGTCTAGCGGGAGGGCCGCAGATACGCAGTATTTT.

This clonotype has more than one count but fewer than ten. Here the CDR3 reads CASSVGRGKGNGYTF. The CDR3 DNA reads TGTGCCAGCAGCGTAGGGAGAGGGAAAGGGAATGGCTACACCTTC. This chain links TRBV9 with TRBJ1-2; no definite D call. Trimming took off 0 bases at V and 6 bases at J, with 15 bases between the two ends. CDR1 and CDR2 from the germline V gene are SGDLS and YYNGEE. CDR3 length equals 15 residues.

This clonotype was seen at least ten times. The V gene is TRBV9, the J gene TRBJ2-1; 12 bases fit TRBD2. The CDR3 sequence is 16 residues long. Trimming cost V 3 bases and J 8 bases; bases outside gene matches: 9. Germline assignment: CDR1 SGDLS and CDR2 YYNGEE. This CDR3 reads CASSGGLAGPSDEQFF. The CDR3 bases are TGTGCCAGCAGCGGCGGACTAGCGGGGCCGAGCGATGAGCAGTTCTTC.

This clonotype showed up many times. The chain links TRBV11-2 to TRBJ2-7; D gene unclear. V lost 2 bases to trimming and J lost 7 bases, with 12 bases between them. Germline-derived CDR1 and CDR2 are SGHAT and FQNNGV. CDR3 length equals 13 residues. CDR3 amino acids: CASSLRRALEQYV. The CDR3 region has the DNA TGTGCCAGCAGCTTAAGAAGGGCCTTGGAGCAGTACGTC.

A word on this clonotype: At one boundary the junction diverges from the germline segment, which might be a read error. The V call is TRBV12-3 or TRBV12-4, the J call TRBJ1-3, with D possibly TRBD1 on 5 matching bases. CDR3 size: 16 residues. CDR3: CASSLGAQGTGNTIHF. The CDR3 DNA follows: TGTGCCAGCAGTTTAGGGGCCCAGGGAACTGGAAACACCATACATTTT.

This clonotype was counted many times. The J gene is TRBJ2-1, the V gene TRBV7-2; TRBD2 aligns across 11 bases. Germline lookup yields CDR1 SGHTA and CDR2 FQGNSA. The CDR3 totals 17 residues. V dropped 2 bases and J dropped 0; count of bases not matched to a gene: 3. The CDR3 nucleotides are TGTGCCAGCAGCTTAAGACTAGCGGGACTCTCCTACAATGAGCAGTTCTTC. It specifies CASSLRLAGLSYNEQFF.

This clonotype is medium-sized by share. In DNA, the CDR3 is TGTGCCAGCGCTGGGACGGGGGGCAATCAGCCCCAGCATTTT. Protein: CASAGTGGNQPQHF. The chain joins TRBV19 to TRBJ1-5, with D perhaps TRBD1 (5 bases). The CDR3 sequence is 14 residues long. Trimming left V 9 bases short and J 2 bases short, with 14 bases between. Germline V lookup: CDR1 LNHDA, CDR2 SQIVND (reference sequence).

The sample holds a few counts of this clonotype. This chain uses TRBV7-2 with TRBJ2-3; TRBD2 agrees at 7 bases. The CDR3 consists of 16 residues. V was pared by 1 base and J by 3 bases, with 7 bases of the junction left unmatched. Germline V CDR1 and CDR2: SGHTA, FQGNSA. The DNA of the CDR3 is TGTGCCAGCAGCTTAGGTATCGGACTAGGAACAGATACGCAGTATTTT. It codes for CASSLGIGLGTDTQYF.

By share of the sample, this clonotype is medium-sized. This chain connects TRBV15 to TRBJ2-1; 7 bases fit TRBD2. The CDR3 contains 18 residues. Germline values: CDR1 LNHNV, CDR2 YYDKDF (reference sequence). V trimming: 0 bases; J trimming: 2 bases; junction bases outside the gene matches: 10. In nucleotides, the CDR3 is TGTGCCACCAGCAGAGATCCGGCTAGCGGAGGCACCTACAATGAGCAGTTCTTC. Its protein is CATSRDPASGGTYNEQFF.

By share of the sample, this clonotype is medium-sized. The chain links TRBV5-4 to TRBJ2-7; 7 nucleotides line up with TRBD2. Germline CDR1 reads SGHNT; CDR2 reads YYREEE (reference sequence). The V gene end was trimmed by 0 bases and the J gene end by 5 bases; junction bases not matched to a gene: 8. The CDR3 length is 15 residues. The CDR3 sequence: CASSLVGGEEDEQYF. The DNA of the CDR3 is TGTGCCAGCAGCTTGGTGGGAGGGGAGGAGGACGAGCAGTACTTC.

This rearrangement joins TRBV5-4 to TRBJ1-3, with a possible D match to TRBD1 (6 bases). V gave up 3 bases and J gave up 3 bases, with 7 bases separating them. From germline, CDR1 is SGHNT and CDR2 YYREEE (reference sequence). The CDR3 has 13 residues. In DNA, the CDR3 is TGTGCCAGCAGCTCGACAGGTGGAAACACCATATATTTT. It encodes CASSSTGGNTIYF.

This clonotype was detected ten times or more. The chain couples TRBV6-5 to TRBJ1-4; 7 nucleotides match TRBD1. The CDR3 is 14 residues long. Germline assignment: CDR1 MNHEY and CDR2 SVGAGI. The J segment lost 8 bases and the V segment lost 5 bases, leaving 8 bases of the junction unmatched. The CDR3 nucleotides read TGTGCCAGCAGTCTTAACAGGGGTGGCGAAAAACTGTTTTTT. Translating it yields CASSLNRGGEKLFF.

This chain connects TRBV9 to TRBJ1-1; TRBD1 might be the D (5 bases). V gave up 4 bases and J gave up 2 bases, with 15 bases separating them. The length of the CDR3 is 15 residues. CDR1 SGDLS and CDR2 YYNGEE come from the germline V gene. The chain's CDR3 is CASSPPGNINTEAFF. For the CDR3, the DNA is TGTGCCAGCAGCCCCCCAGGGAATATAAACACTGAAGCTTTCTTT.

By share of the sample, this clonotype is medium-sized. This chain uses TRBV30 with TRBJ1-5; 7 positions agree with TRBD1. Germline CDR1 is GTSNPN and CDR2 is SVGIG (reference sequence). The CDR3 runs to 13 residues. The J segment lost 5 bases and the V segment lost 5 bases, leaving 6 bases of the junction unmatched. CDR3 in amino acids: CAWQGGLDQPQHF. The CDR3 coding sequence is TGTGCCTGGCAGGGGGGGCTCGATCAGCCCCAGCATTTT.